The TCR beta chain described here comes from a study of cytomegalovirus exposure and HLA in healthy donors. Per the germline V gene, CDR1 is SGHTS and CDR2 is YDEGEE. V dropped 0 bases and J dropped 0 bases, with 9 bases sitting between them. The CDR3 sequence is 16 residues long. The PCR was carried out with 60 Vbeta primers and 13 Jbeta primers. Measured with immunoSEQ multiplex PCR; TCRdb has only the in-frame clones, and not every one. The table includes hundreds of thousands of clones, around 76% detected once. The source material was PBMCs. V gene TRBV5-8 combines with J gene TRBJ2-2, with D possibly matching TRBD1 (5 bases). The sequence was obtained from a man in his late teens or twenties in good health and CMV-seronegative. CDR3 nucleotides: TGTGCCAGCAGCTTGGCAGGGATTACGAACACCGGGGAGCTGTTTTTT. Translating it yields CASSLAGITNTGELFF.